Listed below are T cell receptor beta chains from one sample, sequenced in a study of T-cell reconstitution after alpha-beta-depleted transplantation in children. TCRdb reprocessed the PCR reads via MiXCR and lists one record per CDR3 protein. This sample yields approximately 230,000 distinct CDR3 sequences, of which 20% to 30% are seen a single time; about 4.8% belongs to the top ten. Sequenced material: PBMCs, mostly from graft donor cells, taken 360 days after TCRalphabeta/CD19-depleted stem cell transplant. The receptors were gathered from a female patient under 10 years old who had a stem cell transplant for congenital amegakaryocytic thrombocytopenia, so the T cells may come from the graft donor. Each CDR3 is given with its conserved first and last residue. Fields, in order: V gene, clone size, J gene, D gene, CDR3 length, CDR3 DNA, CDR3 protein. The D gene is left open where the match is weak. Clone size is shown for a subset of rows, as once, few, many or a class of expanded clone.

TRBV10-3,few,TRBJ1-1,NA,14,TGTGCCATCAGTGCAAGAGGGATGAACACTGAAGCTTTCTTT,CAISARGMNTEAFF
TRBV19,NA,TRBJ1-1,NA,12,TGTGCCAGTAATTGGGGTAATACTGAAGCTTTCTTT,CASNWGNTEAFF
TRBV28,many,TRBJ1-2,NA,13,TGTGCCAGCAGTCTTGTGCTGGGCTATGGCTACACCTTC,CASSLVLGYGYTF
TRBV7-3,few,TRBJ2-3,NA,15,TGTGCCAGCAGCTTACACGGCAGTTCCACAGATACGCAGTATTTT,CASSLHGSSTDTQYF
TRBV4-1,few,TRBJ1-1,NA,15,TGCGCCAGCAGCCAACCTACAAAAAAGAACACTGAAGCTTTCTTT,CASSQPTKKNTEAFF
TRBV27,NA,TRBJ1-1,NA,14,TGTGCCAGCACCTTTAGGACAGACGGGGCTGAAGCTTTCTTT,CASTFRTDGAEAFF
TRBV27,NA,TRBJ2-1,TRBD2,16,TGTGCCAGCAGTTTATTGCGGACTAGTTTATACAATGAGCAGTTCTTC,CASSLLRTSLYNEQFF
TRBV20-1,NA,TRBJ1-3,TRBD1,14,TGCAGTGCTAGGGACAGGGACTCTGGAAACACCATATATTTT,CSARDRDSGNTIYF
TRBV27,NA,TRBJ1-1,NA,15,TGTGCCAGCCGAGCTTCGGCATGGGTAAACACTGAAGCTTTCTTT,CASRASAWVNTEAFF
TRBV2,NA,TRBJ2-3,TRBD1,13,TGTGCCAGCAGTGAAGGAGGGGGCCATACGCAGTATTTT,CASSEGGGHTQYF
TRBV5-1,few,TRBJ2-1,TRBD2,16,TGCGCCAGCAGCTTGGCGGGACTAGCCTCTTACAATGAGCAGTTCTTC,CASSLAGLASYNEQFF
TRBV10-2,once,TRBJ2-3,NA,13,TGCGCCAGCAGAACTTCAAACACAGATACGCAGTATTTT,CASRTSNTDTQYF
TRBV24-1,NA,TRBJ2-2,TRBD2,19,TGTGCCACCAGTGATTTTGGACTAGCGGGAGACGGGGACACCGGGGAGCTGTTTTTT,CATSDFGLAGDGDTGELFF
TRBV10-3,few,TRBJ2-3,NA,12,TGTGCCATCAGTGACGGGGGAGATACGCAGTATTTT,CAISDGGDTQYF
TRBV27,NA,TRBJ2-1,NA,13,TGTGCCAGCAGTTTATCAGGGTGGGACGAGCAGTTCTTC,CASSLSGWDEQFF
TRBV5-1,few,TRBJ2-6,NA,15,TGCGCCAGCAGCATCCTGAACTCTGGGGCCAACGTCCTGACTTTC,CASSILNSGANVLTF
TRBV20-1,many,TRBJ2-3,NA,13,TGCAGTGCTAGGAGGGGGAGCACAGATACGCAGTATTTT,CSARRGSTDTQYF
TRBV6-1,few,TRBJ2-1,TRBD2,17,TGTGCCAGCAGCCCCCTGCTTTACGGCCTAGCGGGAGATTGGCAGTTCTTC,CASSPLLYGLAGDWQFF
TRBV7-2,NA,TRBJ1-5,TRBD1,15,TGTGCCAGCAGCTTAAGATCAGGGGGCGCGCAGCCCCAGCATTTT,CASSLRSGGAQPQHF
TRBV5-4,NA,TRBJ2-7,NA,16,TGTGCCAGCAGCTTGGCGAGGGGGAAAGACTCCTACGAGCAGTACTTC,CASSLARGKDSYEQYF
TRBV3-1,few,TRBJ2-7,TRBD2,16,TGTGCCAGCAGCCAAGATTCCAGCGGGGGGGGCTACGAGCAGTACTTC,CASSQDSSGGGYEQYF
TRBV7-8,once,TRBJ2-7,TRBD2,16,TGTGCCAGCAGCTTAGTTTGGCTAGCGGGGGCCTACGAGCAGTACTTC,CASSLVWLAGAYEQYF
TRBV5-1,NA,TRBJ1-2,NA,15,TGCGCCATCAGCTTGGGCCTAACGTATGGGGATGGCTACACCTTC,CAISLGLTYGDGYTF
TRBV5-1,many,TRBJ2-3,TRBD2,16,TGCGCCAGCAGCTTACTAGCGGGAGAGGGCCCAGATACGCAGTATTTT,CASSLLAGEGPDTQYF
TRBV6-2/TRBV6-3,few,TRBJ2-7,TRBD1,15,TGTGCCAGCAATCGGGAAGACAGGGATTCCTACGAGCAGTACTTC,CASNREDRDSYEQYF
TRBV5-1,NA,TRBJ2-3,TRBD1,15,TGCGCCAGCAGAGGGAAGGGGGCCGCACGAGATACGCAGTATTTT,CASRGKGAARDTQYF
TRBV4-1,many,TRBJ2-7,NA,15,TGCGCCAGCAGCAATACTCAGCTACTAGGCTACGAGCAGTACTTC,CASSNTQLLGYEQYF
TRBV30,few,TRBJ2-5,TRBD2,14,TGTGCCCAGACCAAAGCGGGAAACAAGATCCCCCAGTACTTC,CAQTKAGNKIPQYF
TRBV10-3,few,TRBJ2-1,NA,15,TGTGCCATCAGATTTTCCGGGAGCTCCTACAATGAGCAGTTCTTC,CAIRFSGSSYNEQFF
TRBV20-1,few,TRBJ2-3,NA,15,TGCAGTGCGGAGCTTCTTAGTGGACGAATAGATACGCAGTATTTT,CSAELLSGRIDTQYF
TRBV20-1,NA,TRBJ2-1,NA,13,TGCAGTGCTAGTGAGGGGGGTTACAATGAGCAGTTCTTC,CSASEGGYNEQFF
TRBV6-5,few,TRBJ2-1,NA,19,TGTGCCAGCAGTTACGCCGCTGCTGGGACCAGCAGCTCCTACAATGAGCAGTTCTTC,CASSYAAAGTSSSYNEQFF
TRBV20-1,NA,TRBJ2-3,TRBD2,17,TGCAGTGCTAGGATAGAGCGGGACCACCGCGGCACAGATACGCAGTATTTT,CSARIERDHRGTDTQYF
TRBV28,NA,TRBJ1-5,NA,12,TGTGCCAGCAGGGCAGGGGTTCAGCCCCAGCATTTT,CASRAGVQPQHF
TRBV19,NA,TRBJ1-5,NA,12,TGTGCCAGTAGTATTAGGAATCATCCCCAGCATTTT,CASSIRNHPQHF
TRBV14,NA,TRBJ2-6,NA,15,TGTGCCAGCAGCCGGCTCTACTCTGGGGCCAACGTCCTGACTTTC,CASSRLYSGANVLTF
TRBV12-3/TRBV12-4,few,TRBJ1-2,NA,15,TGTGCCAGCAGTCGAAAAGGACAGATGAACTATGGCTACACCTTC,CASSRKGQMNYGYTF
TRBV15,many,TRBJ2-7,NA,15,TGTGCCACCAGCAGAGCCCCAGACAGGTCCTACGAGCAGTACTTC,CATSRAPDRSYEQYF
TRBV6-1,NA,TRBJ2-7,TRBD2,15,TGTGCCAGCAGTGAACCGGGACTAGCCCCCTACGAGCAGTACTTC,CASSEPGLAPYEQYF
TRBV9,NA,TRBJ2-1,NA,17,TGTGCCAGCAGCGTAGACATCGGCGGGCGCTCCTACAATGAGCAGTTCTTC,CASSVDIGGRSYNEQFF
TRBV20-1,NA,TRBJ2-3,TRBD2,15,TGCAGTGCCAATAGAGCGGGAGGGACCACAGATACGCAGTATTTT,CSANRAGGTTDTQYF
TRBV7-3,NA,TRBJ2-3,NA,16,TGTGCCAGCAGCTTAGGCTCAGGAGGACCCACAGATACGCAGTATTTT,CASSLGSGGPTDTQYF
TRBV15,many,TRBJ2-1,TRBD2,15,TGTGCCACCAGCAGAGATCTAGCGGGGGGAAATGAGCAGTTCTTC,CATSRDLAGGNEQFF
TRBV18,few,TRBJ2-2,NA,13,TGTGCCAGCTCACCGGTACACACCGGGGAGCTGTTTTTT,CASSPVHTGELFF
TRBV20-1,NA,TRBJ2-3,NA,13,TGCAGTGCTAGAGAGGACCTGACGGATACGCAGTATTTT,CSAREDLTDTQYF
TRBV2,few,TRBJ2-2,TRBD2,15,TGTGCCAGCAGTTGGCTAGCGGGAAATCCCGGGGAGCTGTTTTTT,CASSWLAGNPGELFF
TRBV5-1,few,TRBJ2-6,NA,15,TGCGCCAGCAGCTTGATAACCTCTGGGGCCAACGTCCTGACTTTC,CASSLITSGANVLTF
TRBV29-1,NA,TRBJ1-1,TRBD1,14,TGCAGCGTTGAGACAGGGGGCCTGAACACTGAAGCTTTCTTT,CSVETGGLNTEAFF
TRBV4-3,few,TRBJ1-6,NA,15,TGCGCCAGCAGTCGCACGGGACGGTATAATTCACCCCTCCACTTT,CASSRTGRYNSPLHF
TRBV24-1,NA,TRBJ2-5,TRBD1,17,TGTGCCACCAGTGATTTCCGCCGGGACAGGGTCCGGGAGACCCAGTACTTC,CATSDFRRDRVRETQYF
TRBV12-3/TRBV12-4,few,TRBJ2-1,TRBD2,14,TGTGCCAGCAGTTTAGCGGGACTATACAATGAGCAGTTCTTC,CASSLAGLYNEQFF
TRBV7-9,NA,TRBJ2-1,NA,15,TGTGCCAGCAGCGCAGCCGGGACTGCCTGGAATGAGCAGTTCTTC,CASSAAGTAWNEQFF
TRBV12-3/TRBV12-4,NA,TRBJ2-1,TRBD2,14,TGTGCCAGCAGTTTAAACGGCGGGGGGGCCGGGCAGTTCTTC,CASSLNGGGAGQFF
TRBV4-1,few,TRBJ1-4,TRBD1,16,TGCGCCAGCAGCCAAGTGGCAGGGGGCCTCGGAGAAAAACTGTTTTTT,CASSQVAGGLGEKLFF
TRBV10-3,many,TRBJ2-1,TRBD2,11,TGTGCCTCGACTAGCGCCTATGAGCAGTTCTTC,CASTSAYEQFF
TRBV4-1,NA,TRBJ2-3,NA,11,TGCGCCAGCGGAGGGCCAGATACGCAGTATTTT,CASGGPDTQYF
TRBV28,NA,TRBJ1-5,NA,13,TGTGCCAGCAGGCCATATTACAATCAGCCCCAGCATTTT,CASRPYYNQPQHF